These 13 T cell receptor beta chains were sequenced from one sample in a study of T cell repertoires in cytomegalovirus infection. Using its own MiXCR run on the reads, TCRdb lists one record per CDR3 protein. Among fewer than 350,000 distinct CDR3 sequences listed, more than 8% were seen once. Sequencing used PBMCs. Receptor source: a human donor in good health (CMV status not recorded). Some clones in this sample may be carry-over from other donors' samples.

This clonotype has at least ten counts. The chain employs TRBV30 and TRBJ1-2; D perhaps matches TRBD1 (5 bases). The ends were cut back, 4 bases at V and 6 bases at J, with 18 bases in the middle. Germline V lookup: CDR1 GTSNPN, CDR2 SVGIG (reference sequence). The CDR3 sequence is 14 residues long. CDR3 protein: CAWTTIEGENGYTF. In DNA form, the CDR3 reads TGTGCCTGGACCACTATAGAAGGGGAGAATGGCTACACCTTC. Full variable domain (rest looked up from reference TRBV30 and TRBJ1-2): SQTIHQWPATLVQPVGSPLSLECTVEGTSNPNLYWYRQAAGRGLQLLFYSVGIGQISSEVPQNLSASRPQDRQFILSSKKLLLSDSGFYLCAWTTIEGENGYTFGSGTRLTVV.

Ten or more counts support this clonotype. Written as DNA, the CDR3 is TGTGCCAGCAGCTTAGCCGTAGCGGGAGGACCTATCTCCTACGAGCAGTACTTC. Its protein is CASSLAVAGGPISYEQYF. The gene calls are TRBV7-2 and TRBJ2-7, with 10 bases aligning to TRBD2. Germline lookup yields CDR1 SGHTA and CDR2 FQGNSA. The trim removed 0 bases at V and 0 bases at J, leaving 8 bases unmatched. The CDR3 runs to 18 residues. Drawing the rest from reference TRBV7-2 and TRBJ2-7, the complete variable domain is GAGVSQSPSNKVTEKGKDVELRCDPISGHTALYWYRQSLGQGLEFLIYFQGNSAPDKSGLPSDRFSAERTGGSVSTLTIQRTQQEDSAVYLCASSLAVAGGPISYEQYFGPGTRLTVT.

In this sample, this clonotype turned up many times. The chain combines TRBV29-1 with TRBJ1-2; D not resolved. The V and J ends lost 3 bases and 1 base respectively, with 12 bases between them. The CDR3 has 14 amino acids. Per the germline V gene, CDR1 is SQVTM and CDR2 is ANQGSEA. The CDR3 is CSVDLGRNNYGYTF. CDR3 DNA: TGCAGCGTTGACCTCGGCAGGAATAACTATGGCTACACCTTC.

This clonotype was seen ten or more times. The J gene is TRBJ1-1, the V gene TRBV20-1, with 7 bases matching TRBD1. This CDR3 region has 13 residues. From germline, CDR1 is DFQATT and CDR2 SNEGSKA (reference sequence). The V gene end was trimmed by 6 bases and the J gene end by 3 bases; junction bases not matched to a gene: 7. The CDR3 region has the DNA TGCAGTGCATCAGGGGGGGGAGACACTGAAGCTTTCTTT. This codes for CSASGGGDTEAFF.

V and J are TRBV5-6 and TRBJ2-2; the match to TRBD1 covers 7 bases. From germline, CDR1 is SGHDT and CDR2 YYEEEE. This CDR3 has 14 amino acids. V lost 3 bases to trimming and J lost 2 bases; unmatched junction nucleotides: 1. DNA for the CDR3: TGTGCCAGCAGCTGGGACAGTAACACCGGGGAGCTGTTTTTT. Its protein product is CASSWDSNTGELFF. The whole variable domain, filled in from reference TRBV5-6 and TRBJ2-2, reads DAGVTQSPTHLIKTRGQQVTLRCSPKSGHDTVSWYQQALGQGPQFIFQYYEEEERQRGNFPDRFSGHQFPNYSSELNVNALLLGDSALYLCASSWDSNTGELFFGEGSRLTVL.

This clonotype was picked up many times. The chain combines TRBV7-3 with TRBJ2-1, with 13 bases lining up with TRBD2. The J segment lost 0 bases and the V segment lost 5 bases, leaving 1 base of the junction unmatched. CDR1 is SGHTA, CDR2 FQGTGA, per germline. This CDR3 region has 16 residues. The CDR3 sequence is CASSRTSGSSYNEQFF. The CDR3 nucleotides are TGTGCCAGCAGCCGGACTAGCGGGAGCTCCTACAATGAGCAGTTCTTC.

This clonotype was observed a few times. The V and J genes are TRBV6-2 or TRBV6-3 and TRBJ1-1; possible D gene TRBD1, 6 bases. Germline loops: CDR1 MNHEY, CDR2 SVGEGT. The CDR3 length is 13 residues. Trimming removed 8 bases from V and 1 base from J, with 11 bases in between. CDR3 amino acids: CASWRTANTEAFF. DNA of the CDR3: TGTGCCAGCTGGCGGACAGCGAACACTGAAGCTTTCTTT.

This rearrangement joins TRBV7-9 to TRBJ1-4; no reliable D call. Germline V gene lookup returns CDR1 SEHNR and CDR2 FQNEAQ (reference sequence). The CDR3 extends over 17 amino acids. The V end lost 3 bases, the J end lost 0 bases, and 14 bases lay between the germline ends. The CDR3, as DNA: TGTGCCAGCAGCTTCGAGTGGCAAGCTGCAACTAATGAAAAACTGTTTTTT. Its protein is CASSFEWQAATNEKLFF.

The chain joins TRBV27 to TRBJ1-2, with D perhaps matching TRBD1 (5 bases). Per germline, CDR1 MNHEY and CDR2 SMNVEV (reference sequence). Trimming removed 2 bases from V and 8 bases from J, with 12 bases in between. CDR3 length: 13 residues. The chain's CDR3 is CASSLNQGGGYTF. The CDR3 coding sequence is TGTGCCAGCAGTTTAAATCAGGGAGGCGGCTACACCTTC.

The chain carries TRBV9 and TRBJ2-1, with TRBD2 matching over 9 bases. This CDR3 contains 17 residues. V shed 3 bases, J shed 0 bases, and the junction held 7 bases outside the gene matches. Germline V CDR1 and CDR2: SGDLS, YYNGEE. CDR3 coding DNA: TGTGCCAGCAGCGACCCGACTAGCGGTAGCTCCTACAATGAGCAGTTCTTC. Translated: CASSDPTSGSSYNEQFF.

In this sample, this clonotype turned up many times. The chain couples TRBV4-3 to TRBJ1-1; maybe TRBD1 (6 bases). The CDR3 loop spans 14 amino acids. Germline CDR1 reads LGHNA; CDR2 reads YSLEER. Trimming took off 4 bases at V and 1 base at J, with 10 bases between the two ends. CDR3 nucleotide sequence: TGCGCCAGCAGCCTTGGGGGCTGGAACACTGAAGCTTTCTTT. As protein: CASSLGGWNTEAFF.

J is TRBJ2-3 and V is TRBV5-1; no firm D call. Per the germline V gene, CDR1 is SGHRS and CDR2 is YFSETQ. Between the trimmed V and J ends, which lost 4 bases and 1 base, there was a span of 13 bases. The CDR3 spans 15 residues. The CDR3, as DNA: TGCGCCAGCAGCCCCTACCTACCCGGCACAGATACGCAGTATTTT. Its protein product is CASSPYLPGTDTQYF.

Points on this clonotype: A single base separates this from a much larger clone, so it may be a read error. The chain employs TRBV7-2 and TRBJ1-6; tentative D call: TRBD1 (6 bases). The CDR3 has 16 residues. Germline CDR1 SGHTA, CDR2 FQGNSA. The CDR3, as DNA: TGTGCCAGCAGCTTAGCCCCCCAGGGGCAGGGTTCACCCCTCCGCTTT. Translating gives CASSLAPQGQGSPLRF.